This paragraph reports one T cell receptor beta chain. Its antigen is as yet unknown. The data stem from a study of shared clonotypes between healthy human individuals. Broader study findings: Estimated clonotype richness was generally higher in naive than memory subsets. When compared with the clonotypes that were shared by all four sorted-subset donors, the non-shared clonotypes turned out to have lower generation probabilities.

In the CD4+ fraction, cells were divided into CD45RA+ naive and CD45RA-negative memory subsets. Evenly divided among several immunoSEQ plates was the genomic DNA of each subset. Using immunoSEQ multiplex PCR, the repertoire was profiled, and TCRdb retains in-frame clones only, with some absent. Altogether some 1,600,000 clones are present, approximately 98% being singletons, with the ten largest covering approximately 0.45%. Germline CDR1 and CDR2: MDHEN and SYDVKM. The CDR3 loop spans 20 amino acids. J lost 0 bases, V lost 6 bases, and 12 bases had no gene match. This rearrangement joins TRBV28 to TRBJ2-1, with 15 bases aligning to TRBD2. The source is a man aged 25 to 40 in good health. The sample comprised naive CD4+ T cells sorted from blood. Subset indicated: CD45RA+ positively selected. The CDR3 sequence: CASSHRGRTSGRASYNEQFF. The CDR3, as DNA: TGTGCCAGCAGCCACAGGGGGAGGACTAGCGGGAGGGCCTCCTACAATGAGCAGTTCTTC. Full variable domain (remainder filled in from reference TRBV28 and TRBJ2-1): DVKVTQSSRYLVKRTGEKVFLECVQDMDHENMFWYRQDPGLGLRLIYFSYDVKMKEKGDIPEGYSVSREKKERFSLILESASTNQTSMYLCASSHRGRTSGRASYNEQFFGPGTRLTVL.